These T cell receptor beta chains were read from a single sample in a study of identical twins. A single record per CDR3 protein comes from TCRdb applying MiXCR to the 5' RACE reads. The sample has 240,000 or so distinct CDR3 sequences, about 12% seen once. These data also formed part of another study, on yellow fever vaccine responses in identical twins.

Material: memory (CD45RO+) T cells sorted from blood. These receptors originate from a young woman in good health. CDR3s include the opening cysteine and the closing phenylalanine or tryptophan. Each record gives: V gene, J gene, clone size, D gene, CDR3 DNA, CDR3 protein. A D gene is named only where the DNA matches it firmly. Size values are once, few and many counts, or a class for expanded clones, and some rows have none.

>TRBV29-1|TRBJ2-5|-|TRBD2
TGCAGCGAGACTAGCGGCGTGGGGACCCAGTACTTC
CSETSGVGTQYF
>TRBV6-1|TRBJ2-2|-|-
TGTGCCAGCAGTGCCGTGGCGGGACCCGCGGTTGCGAACACCGGGGAGCTGTTTTTT
CASSAVAGPAVANTGELFF
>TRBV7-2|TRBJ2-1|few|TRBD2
TGTGCCAGCAGCTCAACCTTAGCGGGAGTCTCCTACAATGAGCAGTTCTTC
CASSSTLAGVSYNEQFF
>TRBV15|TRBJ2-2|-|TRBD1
TGTGCCACCAGCAGAGCCAGGGGGCTGGACACCGGGGAGCTGTTTTTT
CATSRARGLDTGELFF
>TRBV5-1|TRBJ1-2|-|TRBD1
TGCGCCAGCAGCTCCGGGACAGGGGTCTACTATGGCTACACCTTC
CASSSGTGVYYGYTF
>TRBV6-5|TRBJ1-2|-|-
TGTGCCAGCAGTTACTCAGGGGCTGGCTACACCTTC
CASSYSGAGYTF
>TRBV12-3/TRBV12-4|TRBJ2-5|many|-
TGTGCCAGCAGTGGAATACTAGTAACCCAGTACTTC
CASSGILVTQYF
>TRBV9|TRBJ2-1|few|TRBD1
TGTGCCAGCAGCGGAGACAGGGGGTACAATGAGCAGTTCTTC
CASSGDRGYNEQFF
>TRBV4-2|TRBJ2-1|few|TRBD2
TGTGCCAGCAGCCCAATGGGGCTAGCGGGGGGGGACTCCTACAATGAGCAGTTCTTC
CASSPMGLAGGDSYNEQFF
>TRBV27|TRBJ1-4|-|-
TGTGCCAGCACTAACTTCGGGTCCTCTGGGGGAAAACTGTTTTTT
CASTNFGSSGGKLFF
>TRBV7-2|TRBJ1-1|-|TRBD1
TGTGCCAGCAGCTCAAACCCGACAGGGGGCGCGACTGAAGCTTTCTTT
CASSSNPTGGATEAFF
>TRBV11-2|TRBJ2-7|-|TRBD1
TGTGCCAGCAGCCCTGGGACAGGGCGGGGGGAGCAGTACTTC
CASSPGTGRGEQYF
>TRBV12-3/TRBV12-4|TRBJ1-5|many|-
TGTGCCAGCAGTTTAGGTGACGGGGGAACTCAGCCCCAGCATTTT
CASSLGDGGTQPQHF
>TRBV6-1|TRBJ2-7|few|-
TGTGCCAGCAGTCCCGACAGAGACCTCTTCTACGAGCAGTACTTC
CASSPDRDLFYEQYF
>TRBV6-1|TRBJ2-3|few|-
TGTGCCAGCAGTCCCTGGGGTAGCTTGCCCTATACGCAGTATTTT
CASSPWGSLPYTQYF
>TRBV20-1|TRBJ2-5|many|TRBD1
TGCAGTGCTAGAGAGACAGGGGTGACCCAGTACTTC
CSARETGVTQYF
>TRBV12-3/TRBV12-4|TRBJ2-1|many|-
TGTGCCAGCAGTCAGACTCCCAGGACCGAGCAGTTCTTC
CASSQTPRTEQFF
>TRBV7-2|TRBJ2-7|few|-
TGTGCCAGCAGCCCGAGATCGCCCTCCTACGAGCAGTACTTC
CASSPRSPSYEQYF
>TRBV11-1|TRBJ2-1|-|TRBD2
TGTGCCAGCAGCCGCCTTTCTAGCGGGAGGGGCTCCTACAATGAGCAGTTCTTC
CASSRLSSGRGSYNEQFF
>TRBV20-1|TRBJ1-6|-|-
TGCAGTGCTAGACTGGCAGGCCCCAATAATTCACCCCTCCACTTT
CSARLAGPNNSPLHF
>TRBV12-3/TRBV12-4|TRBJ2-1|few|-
TGTGCCAGCAGTTCCTCCGGGACTCTTGGGTATGAGCAGTTCTTC
CASSSSGTLGYEQFF
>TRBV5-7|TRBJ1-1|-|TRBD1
TGTGCCAGCAGCCTGGCAGGATTTGACAGGGGGAACACTGAAGCTTTCTTT
CASSLAGFDRGNTEAFF
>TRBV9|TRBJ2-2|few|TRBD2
TGTGCCAGCAGCGTAGCCGGCGGGGGGAACACCGGGGAGCTGTTTTTT
CASSVAGGGNTGELFF
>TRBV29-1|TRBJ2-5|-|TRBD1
TGCAGCGTTGAAGATGGCGTTGCACCTGGGACAGCAGAGACCCAGTACTTC
CSVEDGVAPGTAETQYF
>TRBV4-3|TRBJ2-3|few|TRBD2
TGCGCCAGCAGCCAAGGTGTTGCGGGAGGGCCGGCAGATACGCAGTATTTT
CASSQGVAGGPADTQYF
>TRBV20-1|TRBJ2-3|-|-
TGCAGTGCTAGAGACCCATGGGCGAGCACAGATACGCAGTATTTT
CSARDPWASTDTQYF
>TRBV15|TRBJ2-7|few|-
TGTGCCACCAGCAGAGAGATAGGCTACGAGCAGTACTTC
CATSREIGYEQYF
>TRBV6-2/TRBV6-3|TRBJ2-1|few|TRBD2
TGTGCCAGCAGTAAACTAGCGGGGCAGCTCCTTGAGCAGTTCTTC
CASSKLAGQLLEQFF
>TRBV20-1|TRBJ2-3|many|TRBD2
TGCAGTGCACCCGCTAGGGCGGGAGGGGTCACAGATACGCAGTATTTT
CSAPARAGGVTDTQYF
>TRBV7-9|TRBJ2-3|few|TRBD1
TGTGCCAGCAGCTCCACCAAAGGACAGGGAATCACAGATACGCAGTATTTT
CASSSTKGQGITDTQYF
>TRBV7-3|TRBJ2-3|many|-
TGTGCCAGCAGCTTACTAGCTGGAGATACGCAGTATTTT
CASSLLAGDTQYF
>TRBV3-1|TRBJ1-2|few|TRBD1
TGTGCCAGCAGCCAAGATAAGGGCAGGGGGGGCACCTTC
CASSQDKGRGGTF
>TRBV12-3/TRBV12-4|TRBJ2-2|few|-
TGTGCCAGCTCAAATTTCGGGAACGGGGAGCTGTTTTTT
CASSNFGNGELFF
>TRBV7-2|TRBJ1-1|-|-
TGTGCCAGCAGCAACACGGGGTCATCGCTCAACACTGAAGCTTTCTTT
CASSNTGSSLNTEAFF
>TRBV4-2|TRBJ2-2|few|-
TGTGCCAGCAGCTCACGATTTGCCGGGGAGCTGTTTTTT
CASSSRFAGELFF